This T cell receptor beta chain was found in a study of T and B cells in COVID-19 patients. Findings and caveats of the study: The recovered cohort had roughly 2,400 exclusive TCR clusters, including 25 to 35 low generation probability clusters. Blood from mildly ill patients while symptomatic, and early samples from severe cases, were scarce.

Each TRB amplification used roughly 220-550 ng of genomic DNA from blood. J was trimmed by 5 bases and V by 4 bases; bases with no gene match: 2. Germline CDR1 MNHEY, CDR2 SMNVEV (reference sequence). The CDR3 totals 14 residues. Multiplex PCR with BIOMED2 TRB-A/B primer pools amplified TRB rearrangements. TCRdb recomputed calls from the multiplex PCR reads with MiXCR, one row per CDR3 protein. The data contain approximately 11,000 distinct CDR3 sequences, nearly 30% of them singletons. This clonotype was detected many times. No antigen is known for it. The V gene is TRBV27, the J gene TRBJ2-1; TRBD2 aligns across 10 bases. The source of this sequence is a human donor who had recovered from COVID-19. Material: blood. The CDR3 protein is CASSWGTSDNEQFF. Written as DNA, the CDR3 is TGTGCCAGCAGTTGGGGGACTAGCGACAATGAGCAGTTCTTC.